Listed below are T cell receptor beta chains from one sample, sequenced in a study of cytotoxic CD8 clonotypes in ibrutinib-treated CLL. This table comes from immunoSEQ multiplex PCR, and its TCRdb copy is limited to in-frame clones, with some not included. Here the sample spans fewer than 50,000 clones, approximately 50% being singletons. The material was PBMCs, obtained after 12 months of ibrutinib treatment. The source is a human donor with chronic lymphocytic leukemia. Both conserved end residues are part of each CDR3. Each record gives: V gene, J gene, D gene, clone size, CDR3 protein, CDR3 DNA. A D gene is named only where the DNA matches it firmly. Size is stated for part of the rows, as once, few or many counts, or as a class when the clone is expanded.

TRBV6-1	TRBJ2-1	.	.	CASSPEGRKQFF	TGTGCCAGCAGTCCCGAGGGACGCAAGCAGTTCTTC
TRBV14	TRBJ2-3	.	.	CASSQEITDTQYF	TGTGCCAGCAGCCAAGAGATAACAGATACGCAGTATTTT
TRBV28	TRBJ2-1	TRBD2	.	CASSTAGDSYNEQFF	TGTGCCAGCAGCACAGCGGGAGACTCCTACAATGAGCAGTTCTTC
TRBV15	TRBJ2-7	.	few	CATSIPAVGEQYF	TGTGCCACCAGCATCCCCGCAGTGGGAGAGCAGTACTTC
TRBV7-8	TRBJ2-5	.	few	CASSLGGGYQETQYF	TGTGCCAGCAGCTTAGGGGGCGGGTACCAAGAGACCCAGTACTTC
TRBV27	TRBJ2-1	TRBD2	.	CASSLSSGNEQFF	TGTGCCAGCAGTTTGTCTAGCGGCAATGAGCAGTTCTTC
TRBV7-3	TRBJ2-1	TRBD2	few	CASSYMPGTSGSNEQFF	TGTGCCAGCAGTTACATGCCCGGGACTAGCGGGAGTAATGAGCAGTTCTTC
TRBV28	TRBJ2-2	TRBD2	once	CASRGREFNTGELFF	TGTGCCAGCAGAGGGCGGGAGTTCAACACCGGGGAGCTGTTTTTT
TRBV28	TRBJ1-2	TRBD1	.	CASAPGQGNYGYTF	TGTGCCAGCGCCCCGGGACAGGGCAACTATGGCTACACCTTC
TRBV15	TRBJ2-3	.	.	CATSRVTGVRPDTQYF	TGTGCCACCAGCAGAGTAACGGGAGTGCGGCCAGATACGCAGTATTTT
TRBV7-6	TRBJ2-7	TRBD1	few	CASSFTQGALYEQYF	TGTGCCAGCAGCTTCACACAGGGGGCCCTCTACGAGCAGTACTTC
TRBV5-6	TRBJ2-7	TRBD2	.	CASSLTSGFSEQYF	TGTGCCAGCAGCTTGACTAGCGGTTTTTCCGAGCAGTACTTC
TRBV7-2	TRBJ1-2	.	many	CASSNSAGFYGYTF	TGTGCCAGCAGCAACTCCGCGGGGTTCTATGGCTACACCTTC
TRBV28	TRBJ1-1	.	few	CASSTTGLTMNTEAFF	TGTGCCAGCAGTACTACAGGGTTAACCATGAACACTGAAGCTTTCTTT
TRBV28	TRBJ2-4	.	.	CASSTSRDIQYF	TGTGCCAGCAGCACTAGTCGGGACATTCAGTACTTC
TRBV28	TRBJ1-4	.	few	CASSFATAATNEKLFF	TGTGCCAGCAGTTTCGCGACAGCCGCAACTAATGAAAAACTGTTTTTT